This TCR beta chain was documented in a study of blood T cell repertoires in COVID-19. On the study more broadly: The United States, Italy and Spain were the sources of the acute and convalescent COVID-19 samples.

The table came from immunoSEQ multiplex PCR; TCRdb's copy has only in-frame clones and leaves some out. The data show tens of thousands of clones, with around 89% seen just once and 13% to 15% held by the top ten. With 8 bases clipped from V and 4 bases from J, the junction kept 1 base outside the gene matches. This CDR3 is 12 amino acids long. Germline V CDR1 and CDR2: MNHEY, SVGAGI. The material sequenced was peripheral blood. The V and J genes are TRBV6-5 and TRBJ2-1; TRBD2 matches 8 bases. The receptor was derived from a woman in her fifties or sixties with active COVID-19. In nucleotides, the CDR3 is TGTGCCAGCCGGGGGGGTTACAATGAGCAGTTCTTC. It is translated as CASRGGYNEQFF.